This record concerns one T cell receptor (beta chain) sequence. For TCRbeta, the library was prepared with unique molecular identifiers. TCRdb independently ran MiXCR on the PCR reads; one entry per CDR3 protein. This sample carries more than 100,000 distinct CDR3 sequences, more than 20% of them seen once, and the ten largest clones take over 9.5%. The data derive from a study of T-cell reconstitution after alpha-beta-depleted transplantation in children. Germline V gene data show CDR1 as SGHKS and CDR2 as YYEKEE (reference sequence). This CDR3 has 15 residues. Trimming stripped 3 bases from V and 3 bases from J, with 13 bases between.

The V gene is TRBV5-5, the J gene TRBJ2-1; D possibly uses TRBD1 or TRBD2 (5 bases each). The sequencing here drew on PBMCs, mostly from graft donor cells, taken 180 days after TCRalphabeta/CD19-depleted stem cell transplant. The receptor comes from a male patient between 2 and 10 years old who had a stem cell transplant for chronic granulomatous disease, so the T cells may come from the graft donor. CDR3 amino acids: CASSSPGRNYNEQFF. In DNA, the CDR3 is TGTGCCAGCAGCTCACCGGGACGCAACTACAATGAGCAGTTCTTC.